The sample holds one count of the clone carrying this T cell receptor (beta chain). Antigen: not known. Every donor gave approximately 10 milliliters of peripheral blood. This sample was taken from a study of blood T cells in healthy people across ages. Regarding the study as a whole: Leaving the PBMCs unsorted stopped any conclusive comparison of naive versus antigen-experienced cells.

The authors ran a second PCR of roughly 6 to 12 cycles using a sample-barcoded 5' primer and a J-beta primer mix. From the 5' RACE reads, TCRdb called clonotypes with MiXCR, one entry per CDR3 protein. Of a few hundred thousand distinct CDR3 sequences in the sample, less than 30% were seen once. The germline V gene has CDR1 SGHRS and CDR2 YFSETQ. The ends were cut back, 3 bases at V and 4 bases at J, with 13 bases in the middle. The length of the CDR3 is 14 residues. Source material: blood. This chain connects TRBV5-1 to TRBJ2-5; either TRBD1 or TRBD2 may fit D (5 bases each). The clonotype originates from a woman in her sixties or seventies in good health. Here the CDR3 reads CASSYDERGETQYF. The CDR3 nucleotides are TGCGCCAGCAGCTATGACGAGAGGGGAGAGACCCAGTACTTC.